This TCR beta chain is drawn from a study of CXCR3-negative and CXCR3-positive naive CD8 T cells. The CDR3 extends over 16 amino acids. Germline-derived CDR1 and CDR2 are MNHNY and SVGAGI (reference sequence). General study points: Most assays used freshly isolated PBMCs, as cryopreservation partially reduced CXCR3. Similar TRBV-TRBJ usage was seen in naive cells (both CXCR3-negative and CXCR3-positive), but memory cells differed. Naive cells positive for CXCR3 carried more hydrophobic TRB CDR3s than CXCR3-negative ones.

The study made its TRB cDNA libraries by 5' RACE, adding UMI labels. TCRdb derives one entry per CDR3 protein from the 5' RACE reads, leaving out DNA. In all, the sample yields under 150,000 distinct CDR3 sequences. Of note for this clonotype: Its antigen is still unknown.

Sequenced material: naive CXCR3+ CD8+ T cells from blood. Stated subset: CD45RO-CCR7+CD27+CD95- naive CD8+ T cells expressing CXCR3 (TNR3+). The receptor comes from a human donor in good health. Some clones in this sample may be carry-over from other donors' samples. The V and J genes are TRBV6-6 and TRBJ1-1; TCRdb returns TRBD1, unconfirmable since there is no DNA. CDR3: CASSYPSRGGLTEAFF.